The T cell receptor (beta chain) described here comes from a study of T-cell memory formation after mild COVID-19. The overall study: Largely donor-specific TCR clusters were found.

This clonotype was counted at least ten times. The target antigen is unknown. Regarding the study as a whole: Mainly CM and EM harbored the contracting CD4+ clones; mainly EMRA harbored the CD8+ ones. Contracting clones, day 15 to 85, had balanced CD4/CD8, and later expanders favored CD4+.

TCR alpha and TCR beta cDNA libraries carrying sample barcodes and UMIs were produced by 5'RACE using constant-segment primers. In TCRdb, the 5' RACE reads were re-called with MiXCR into one record per CDR3 protein. Of roughly 35,000 distinct CDR3 sequences listed, under 8% are singletons. V gave up 0 bases and J gave up 6 bases, with 15 bases separating them. CDR1 is SGHRS, CDR2 YFSETQ, per germline. The CDR3 runs to 15 residues. The sequenced sample consisted of PBMCs or a T cell subset sorted from them (not recorded which). The sequence derives from a man younger than 30 who had mild COVID-19 (a few samples of this study predate the infection). Cell type and time point are not known. The V and J genes are TRBV5-1 and TRBJ1-1, with a possible D match to TRBD1 (5 bases). CDR3 sequence reads: CASSLAAGSYPEAFF. The DNA of the CDR3 is TGCGCCAGCAGCTTGGCCGCAGGGAGTTACCCTGAAGCTTTCTTT.